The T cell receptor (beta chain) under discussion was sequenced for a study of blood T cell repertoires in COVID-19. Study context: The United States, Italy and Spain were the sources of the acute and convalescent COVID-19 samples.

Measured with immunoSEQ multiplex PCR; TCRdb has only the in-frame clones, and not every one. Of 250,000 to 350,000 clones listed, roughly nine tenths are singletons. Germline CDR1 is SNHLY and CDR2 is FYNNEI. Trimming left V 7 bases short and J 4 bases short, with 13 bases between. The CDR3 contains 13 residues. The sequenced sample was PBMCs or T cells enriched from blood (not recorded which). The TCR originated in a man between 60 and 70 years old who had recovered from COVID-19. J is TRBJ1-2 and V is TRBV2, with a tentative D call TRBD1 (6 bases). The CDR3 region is CASKNTGSYGYTF. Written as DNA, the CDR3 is TGTGCCAGCAAGAACACAGGGAGCTATGGCTACACCTTC. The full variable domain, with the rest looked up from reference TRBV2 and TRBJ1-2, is EPEVTQTPSHQVTQMGQEVILRCVPISNHLYFYWYRQILGQKVEFLVSFYNNEISEKSEIFDDQFSVERPDGSNFTLKIRSTKLEDSAMYFCASKNTGSYGYTFGSGTRLTVV.